What follows are 5 T cell receptor beta chains derived from one specimen sequenced in a study of T cells in Graves' hyperthyroidism and ophthalmopathy. Amplification of TCR beta CDR3 regions used RNA as the template. First-round RT-PCR targeting the TCR CDR3 was performed with the HTBI primer set. TCRdb fed the multiplex PCR reads into MiXCR, producing one record per CDR3 protein. The table shows roughly 420,000 distinct CDR3 sequences, with about 15% occurring only once. Sequenced material: blood. These receptors all come from a woman between 18 and 30 years old with Graves' hyperthyroidism.

At least ten counts were recorded for this clonotype. The chain carries TRBV12-3 or TRBV12-4 and TRBJ1-4; D unclear. The V end lost 5 bases, the J end lost 8 bases, and 12 bases lay between the germline ends. The length of the CDR3 is 13 residues. In DNA, the CDR3 is TGTGCCAGCAGTGCCTCTGGGCTGGAAAAACTGTTTTTT. Translating gives CASSASGLEKLFF.

This clonotype showed up many times. The chain is built from TRBV7-8 and TRBJ2-5; no reliable D call. From germline, CDR1 is SGHVS and CDR2 FQNEAQ. This CDR3 comprises 16 residues. Trimming pared 5 bases from V and 2 bases from J, leaving 18 bases between. CDR3 region: CASSPIFGFEQETQYF. CDR3 sequence (DNA): TGTGCCAGCAGCCCCATTTTTGGGTTTGAGCAAGAGACCCAGTACTTC.

The J gene is TRBJ2-5, the V gene TRBV5-6, with 10 bases identical to TRBD2. CDR3 length: 15 residues. V was clipped by 8 bases and J by 1 base; unmatched bases: 8. Germline loops: CDR1 SGHDT, CDR2 YYEEEE. The CDR3 spells CASSIAGGLQETQYF. The CDR3 DNA sequence: TGTGCCAGTAGTATAGCGGGGGGCCTCCAAGAGACCCAGTACTTC.

This clonotype was observed many times. The chain carries TRBV6-1 and TRBJ1-2, with 7 bases fitting TRBD1. The CDR3 extends over 15 amino acids. CDR1 and CDR2 from the germline V gene are MNHNS and SASEGT. V was pared by 8 bases and J by 5 bases, with 14 bases of the junction left unmatched. The CDR3: CASGKSGGVGYGYTF. Here the CDR3 DNA reads TGTGCCAGCGGAAAATCAGGGGGGGTTGGGTATGGCTACACCTTC.

CDR3 amino acids: CASSPRGNYGYTF. CDR3 in DNA: TGCGCCAGCAGCCCCAGAGGGAACTATGGCTACACCTTC. This chain uses TRBV4-1 with TRBJ1-2; unclear D gene. V shed 4 bases and J shed 2 bases, with 8 bases lying between them. Per germline, CDR1 MGHRA and CDR2 YSYEKL. The CDR3 has 13 residues.